These 24 T cell receptor beta chains were all obtained from the same sample, sequenced in a study of blood T cell repertoires in COVID-19 (dated by TCRdb to about 2020). Receptor amplification or capture employed the immunoSEQ multiplex PCR assay. The immuneACCESS repertoire file appears here via TCRdb, limited to in-frame rearrangements. These files lack a portion of the clones; in checked studies, under half of the deficit traces to unresolved V genes, and the cause of the others is not known. The sample yields over 85,000 clones; around 85% were counted once. The top ten hold 9.5% to 15% of the sample. The sequenced sample consisted of peripheral blood. The receptors come from a human donor in a cohort sampled during active COVID-19.

This sequence joins TRBV9 and TRBJ1-2, with 7 nucleotides matching TRBD1. The CDR3 loop spans 15 amino acids. Germline values: CDR1 SGDLS, CDR2 YYNGEE. The V segment lost 4 bases and the J segment 8 bases; nucleotides outside the gene matches: 14. DNA of the CDR3: TGTGCCAGCAGCCCCTCGACAGGGAAGGCAACCGGCTACACCTTC. Protein: CASSPSTGKATGYTF. The full variable domain, completed using reference TRBV9 and TRBJ1-2, is DSGVTQTPKHLITATGQRVTLRCSPRSGDLSVYWYQQSLDQGLQFLIQYYNGEERAKGNILERFSAQQFPDLHSELNLSSLELGDSALYFCASSPSTGKATGYTFGSGTRLTVV.

This sequence joins TRBV12-3 or TRBV12-4 and TRBJ2-7, with 11 bases aligning to TRBD2. The CDR3 spans 12 residues. V was pared by 9 bases and J by 9 bases, with 7 bases of the junction left unmatched. CDR3 nucleotide sequence: TGTGCCAGTAGCGGGGGGGCCGATTTGCAGTACTTC. Its protein product is CASSGGADLQYF.

The CDR3 region is CATGTSGNNEQFF. The CDR3 nucleotides read TGCGCCACCGGGACTAGCGGAAACAATGAGCAGTTCTTC. The chain recombines TRBV5-1 with TRBJ2-1, with 11 bases identical to TRBD2. Germline V lookup: CDR1 SGHRS, CDR2 YFSETQ. The V and J ends lost 9 bases and 5 bases, in that order; junction bases with no gene match: 4. There are 13 residues in the CDR3.

The CDR3 sequence is CASSQGASGHNEQFF. CDR3 nucleotide sequence: TGTGCCAGCAGCCAAGGGGCTAGCGGCCACAATGAGCAGTTCTTC. The chain employs TRBV14 and TRBJ2-1; TRBD2 aligns across 7 bases. This CDR3 contains 15 residues. V lost 1 base, J lost 5 bases, and 5 bases stayed unmatched. Germline CDR1 reads SGHDN; CDR2 reads FVKESK.

This clone appeared many times. CDR3 bases: TGCGCCAGCAGCTTGGGTCAGGGAATTAAAAACACCATATATTTT. Residues: CASSLGQGIKNTIYF. The genes are TRBV5-1 and TRBJ1-3; D is perhaps TRBD1 (5 bases). Germline lookup yields CDR1 SGHRS and CDR2 YFSETQ. V was shortened by 0 bases and J by 6 bases, with 13 bases between the two germline ends. The CDR3 length is 15 residues. Variable domain in full (rest from reference TRBV5-1 and TRBJ1-3): KAGVTQTPRYLIKTRGQQVTLSCSPISGHRSVSWYQQTPGQGLQFLFEYFSETQRNKGNFPGRFSGRQFSNSRSEMNVSTLELGDSALYLCASSLGQGIKNTIYFGEGSWLTVV.

This clone has just a few counts. For the CDR3, the DNA is TGCAGCGCCTCGGTAGGAGGGGCGGGTCAGCCCCAGCATTTT. This translates into CSASVGGAGQPQHF. V and J are TRBV29-1 and TRBJ1-5, with D maybe TRBD1 (5 bases). There are 14 residues in the CDR3. V gave up 7 bases and J gave up 6 bases, with 19 bases separating them. From germline, CDR1 is SQVTM and CDR2 ANQGSEA.

CDR3 sequence reads: CASSLWGAELPREQYF. In DNA, the CDR3 is TGTGCCAGCAGTTTATGGGGGGCGGAGCTCCCCCGGGAGCAGTACTTC. V is TRBV28 and J is TRBJ2-7, with D perhaps TRBD1 (6 bases). This CDR3 comprises 16 residues. In germline, CDR1 is MDHEN, CDR2 SYDVKM. The V gene lost 0 bases and the J gene lost 7 bases, with 19 bases spanning the gap.

The V gene is TRBV4-1, the J gene TRBJ1-4; TRBD1 agrees at 8 bases. Germline CDR1 MGHRA, CDR2 YSYEKL. V shed 2 bases and J 4 bases; nucleotides not matched to a gene: 6. This CDR3 has 16 residues. DNA for the CDR3: TGCGCCAGCAGCCAACGAGGGACAGGCCTTAATGAAAAACTGTTTTTT. Protein product: CASSQRGTGLNEKLFF.

The chain is built from TRBV2 and TRBJ1-5; the D gene is possibly TRBD1 (5 bases). Looked up from germline, CDR1 is SNHLY and CDR2 is FYNNEI. The CDR3 loop spans 14 amino acids. V was clipped by 3 bases and J by 5 bases, with 11 bases between them. CDR3 loop: CASSELQGYQPQHF. CDR3 nucleotide sequence: TGTGCCAGCAGTGAGCTTCAGGGTTATCAGCCCCAGCATTTT.

The V and J genes are TRBV21-1 and TRBJ1-5; TRBD1 is the table's D call, not checked against the DNA. TRBV21-1 is described as a pseudogene. The CDR3 consists of 19 residues. As DNA, the CDR3 is TGTGCCAGCAGTCCAGCCCGGGTGACAGGGGGCCCAATAGAGCAGCCCCAGCATTTT. Translated: CASSPARVTGGPIEQPQHF.

This clone was seen just once. The chain is built from TRBV10-3 and TRBJ1-5, with a tentative D call TRBD1 (5 bases). From germline, CDR1 is ENHRY and CDR2 SYGVKD. CDR3 size: 13 residues. Between the trimmed V and J ends, which lost 7 bases and 3 bases, there was a span of 10 bases. The CDR3 DNA reads TGTGCCATCACCGACAGCCTCAATCAGCCCCAGCATTTT. Translating gives CAITDSLNQPQHF.

This clone appeared a single time. J is TRBJ2-2 and V is TRBV6-5, with a tentative D call TRBD1 (5 bases). The CDR3 sequence is 12 residues long. The germline V and J ends were trimmed by 7 bases and 7 bases, with 10 bases remaining between them. CDR1 is MNHEY and CDR2 is SVGAGI in the germline V gene. The CDR3 is CASTRVGGELFF. CDR3 bases: TGTGCCAGCACCAGGGTCGGCGGGGAGCTGTTTTTT.

The CDR3 loop is CAWSGPYSNQPQHF. For the CDR3, the DNA is TGTGCCTGGAGTGGGCCGTATAGCAATCAGCCCCAGCATTTT. The rearrangement uses TRBV30 and TRBJ1-5; D unclear. CDR1 and CDR2 (germline): GTSNPN, SVGIG (reference sequence). Trimming shortened V by 1 base and J by 0 bases, and 7 bases separated the two germline ends. The CDR3 consists of 14 residues.

The chain carries TRBV6-5 and TRBJ1-6; a possible D gene is TRBD1 (5 bases). V was clipped by 4 bases and J by 8 bases, with 15 bases between them. CDR1 MNHEY and CDR2 SVGAGI come from the germline V gene. This CDR3 comprises 15 residues. CDR3 nucleotides: TGTGCCAGCAGTTTAGCAGCAGGGTTCGATTCACCCCTCCACTTT. It yields the protein CASSLAAGFDSPLHF.

This sequence joins TRBV28 and TRBJ1-5; TRBD1 might be the D (6 bases). Germline V gene data show CDR1 as MDHEN and CDR2 as SYDVKM. The CDR3 covers 17 residues. V was trimmed by 4 bases and J by 5 bases, leaving 21 bases between them. The CDR3 bases are TGTGCCAGCAGTTCCCCAACCCTAGGGGACAAGGATCAGCCCCAGCATTTT. As protein: CASSSPTLGDKDQPQHF.

The chain has TRBV28 and TRBJ2-1; 8 bases are shared with TRBD2. The V gene's germline CDR1 is MDHEN and CDR2 SYDVKM. The CDR3 covers 17 residues. Trimming at V came to 6 bases and at J to 7 bases, leaving 17 bases not matched to a gene. This CDR3 reads CASRQASGTRGRNEQFF. The CDR3 nucleotides read TGTGCCAGCAGACAAGCCTCCGGGACTAGGGGAAGAAATGAGCAGTTCTTC.

V gene TRBV6-6 combines with J gene TRBJ1-6, with D possibly TRBD1 on 5 matching bases. Germline-derived CDR1 and CDR2 are MNHNY and SVGAGI (reference sequence). V lost 7 bases and J lost 9, with 22 bases in between. This CDR3 is 16 amino acids long. CDR3 nucleotides: TGTGCCAGCAATTCTTTGACGGGACTTTCGGGTTCACCCCTCCACTTT. It encodes CASNSLTGLSGSPLHF.

The chain recombines TRBV30 with TRBJ2-1; D might be TRBD1 (5 bases). There are 12 residues in the CDR3. CDR1 GTSNPN and CDR2 SVGIG come from the germline V gene (reference sequence). Between the trimmed V and J ends, which lost 2 bases and 9 bases, there was a span of 11 bases. CDR3 region: CAWSPRAGEQFF. In DNA, the CDR3 is TGTGCCTGGAGTCCCAGGGCAGGTGAGCAGTTCTTC. The full variable domain, with the rest looked up from reference TRBV30 and TRBJ2-1, is SQTIHQWPATLVQPVGSPLSLECTVEGTSNPNLYWYRQAAGRGLQLLFYSVGIGQISSEVPQNLSASRPQDRQFILSSKKLLLSDSGFYLCAWSPRAGEQFFGPGTRLTVL.

This clone was observed once. This rearrangement joins TRBV5-1 to TRBJ2-2, with 12 bases fitting TRBD1. The CDR3 has 17 residues. Germline V gene sequence: CDR1 SGHRS, CDR2 YFSETQ. With V trimmed by 2 bases and J by 6 bases, 8 bases remained unmatched. This chain's CDR3 is CASSLAGTGGASGELFF. Here the CDR3 DNA reads TGCGCCAGCAGCTTAGCCGGGACAGGGGGCGCGTCCGGGGAGCTGTTTTTT.

The rearrangement links TRBV19 to TRBJ1-5; perhaps TRBD1 as D (6 bases). CDR1 is LNHDA and CDR2 is SQIVND in the germline V gene (reference sequence). The CDR3 extends over 16 amino acids. Trimming took off 4 bases at V and 9 bases at J, with 22 bases between the two ends. This chain's CDR3 is CASSRPDGGPFGPQHF. The CDR3 nucleotides read TGTGCCAGTAGTAGACCTGACGGGGGGCCTTTCGGGCCCCAGCATTTT.

The chain carries TRBV11-2 and TRBJ1-1, with a possible D match to TRBD1 (6 bases). Per the germline V gene, CDR1 is SGHAT and CDR2 is FQNNGV. The length of the CDR3 is 14 residues. Trimming removed 1 base at V and 1 base at J, with 7 bases between. The chain's CDR3 is CASSLGRGNTEAFF. In nucleotides, the CDR3 is TGTGCCAGCAGCTTAGGCAGGGGGAACACTGAAGCTTTCTTT.

The V and J genes are TRBV10-3 and TRBJ2-5; 9 nucleotides line up with TRBD2. J gave up 3 bases and V 7 bases, and 9 bases lay outside the gene matches. In germline, CDR1 is ENHRY, CDR2 SYGVKD. The CDR3 has 15 amino acids. For the CDR3, the DNA is TGTGCCATCACCAACACGGCGGGAGGGAAAGAGACCCAGTACTTC. Protein product: CAITNTAGGKETQYF.

This chain connects TRBV11-2 to TRBJ2-3, with D perhaps TRBD2 (6 bases). V shed 4 bases and J shed 4 bases, with 18 bases lying between them. CDR1 is SGHAT and CDR2 is FQNNGV in the germline V gene. The CDR3 has 16 amino acids. The CDR3 DNA sequence: TGTGCCAGCAGCTCGACCACTAGCAGAGTACCAGATACGCAGTATTTT. It is translated as CASSSTTSRVPDTQYF.

This clone was picked up a small number of times. V usage is TRBV5-1 and J usage is TRBJ2-2, with 9 nucleotides matching TRBD1. Germline CDR1 and CDR2: SGHRS and YFSETQ. Trimming cost V 4 bases and J 5 bases; bases outside gene matches: 6. The CDR3 length is 15 residues. The chain's CDR3 is CASSGGQGRTGELFF. CDR3 nucleotide sequence: TGCGCCAGCAGCGGGGGACAGGGACGTACCGGGGAGCTGTTTTTT.